This T cell receptor beta chain was profiled in a study of CXCR3-negative and CXCR3-positive naive CD8 T cells. Regarding the study as a whole: Hydrophobicity of TRB CDR3s was greater in CXCR3-positive naive cells than in CXCR3-negative naive cells.

TRB cDNA libraries were made by UMI-labeled 5' RACE. Following a re-call of the 5' RACE reads, TCRdb has one entry per CDR3 protein and lacks DNA. The sample shows about 130,000 distinct CDR3 sequences, and 0.59% sits with its ten largest clones. The CDR3 is made up of 12 amino acids. CDR1 is SGHAT, CDR2 FQNNGV, per germline. Comment on this clonotype: No antigen is known for it.

The sample taken for sequencing was naive CXCR3+ CD8+ T cells from blood. This sample's subset: CD45RO-CCR7+CD27+CD95- naive CD8+ T cells expressing CXCR3 (TNR3+). The TCR sequence derives from a human donor in good health. Some clones in this sample may be carry-over from other donors' samples. The genes are TRBV11-2 and TRBJ2-1. The CDR3 loop reads CASSFDYNEQFF.